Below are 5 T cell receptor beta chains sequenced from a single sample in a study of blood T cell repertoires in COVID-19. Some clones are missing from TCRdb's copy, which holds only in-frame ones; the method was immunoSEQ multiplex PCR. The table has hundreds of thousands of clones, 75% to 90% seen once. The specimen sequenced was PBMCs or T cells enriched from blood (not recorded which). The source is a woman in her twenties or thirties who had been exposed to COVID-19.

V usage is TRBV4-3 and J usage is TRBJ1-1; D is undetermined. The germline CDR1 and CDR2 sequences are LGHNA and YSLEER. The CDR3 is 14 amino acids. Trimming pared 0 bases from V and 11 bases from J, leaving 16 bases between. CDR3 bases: TGCGCCAGCAGCCAAGATAGGTGGCGGGAAGGCGCTTTCTTT. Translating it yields CASSQDRWREGAFF.

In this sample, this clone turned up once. CDR3 sequence (DNA): TGTGCCAGCGCCCCGACTTATGACGAAGCACCCCTCCACTTT. This codes for CASAPTYDEAPLHF. The chain joins TRBV19 to TRBJ1-6; D gene ambiguous. This CDR3 has 14 residues. Trimming took off 9 bases at V and 11 bases at J, with 20 bases between the two ends. In germline, CDR1 is LNHDA, CDR2 SQIVND (reference sequence).

CDR3: CASSTNNGYTF. The DNA for the CDR3 is TGTGCCAGCAGCACAAACAATGGCTACACCTTC. This chain joins TRBV5-6 and TRBJ1-2, with D uncertain. V lost 4 bases to trimming and J lost 6 bases, with 7 bases between them. In germline, CDR1 is SGHDT, CDR2 YYEEEE. This CDR3 has 11 amino acids.

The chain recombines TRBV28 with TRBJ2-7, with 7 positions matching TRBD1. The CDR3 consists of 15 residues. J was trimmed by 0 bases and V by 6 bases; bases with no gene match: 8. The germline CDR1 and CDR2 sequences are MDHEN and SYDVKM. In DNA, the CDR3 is TGTGCCAGCAGGTATAGGGACAGCCCCTCCTACGAGCAGTACTTC. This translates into CASRYRDSPSYEQYF.

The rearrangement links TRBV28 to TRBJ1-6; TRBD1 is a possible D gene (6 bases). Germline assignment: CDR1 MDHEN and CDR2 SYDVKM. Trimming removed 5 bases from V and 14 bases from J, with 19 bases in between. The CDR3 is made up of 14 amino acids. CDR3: CASSAPGHSPALHF. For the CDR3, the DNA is TGTGCCAGCAGTGCTCCGGGACATTCACCCGCCCTCCACTTT. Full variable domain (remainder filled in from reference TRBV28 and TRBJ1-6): DVKVTQSSRYLVKRTGEKVFLECVQDMDHENMFWYRQDPGLGLRLIYFSYDVKMKEKGDIPEGYSVSREKKERFSLILESASTNQTSMYLCASSAPGHSPALHFGNGTRLTVT.